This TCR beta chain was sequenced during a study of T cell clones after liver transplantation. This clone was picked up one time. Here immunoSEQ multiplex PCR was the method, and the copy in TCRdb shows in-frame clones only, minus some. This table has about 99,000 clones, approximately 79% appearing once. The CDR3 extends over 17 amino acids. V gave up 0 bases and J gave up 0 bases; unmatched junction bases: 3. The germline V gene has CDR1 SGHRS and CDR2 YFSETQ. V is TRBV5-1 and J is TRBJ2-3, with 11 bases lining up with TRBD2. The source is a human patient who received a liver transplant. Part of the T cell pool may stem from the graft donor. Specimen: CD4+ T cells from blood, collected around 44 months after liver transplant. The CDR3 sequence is CASSLGLAGSSTDTQYF. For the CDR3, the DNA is TGCGCCAGCAGCTTGGGACTAGCGGGATCTAGCACAGATACGCAGTATTTT.